The 31 T cell receptor beta chains presented below share a single source sample, sequenced in a study of spatial heterogeneity in lung cancer. TCRdb redid the calling of the 5' RACE reads with MiXCR, one entry per CDR3 protein. Seen here are under 900 distinct CDR3 sequences, about 16% observed once, and the top ten hold over 30%. Noted time point: sample taken at primary tumor resection. No cell sorting; template was whole RNA from tumor, lung tissue or PBMC. Sequences were derived from PBMCs, sampled at surgery. These TCRs come from a male donor with early-stage non-small cell lung cancer.

Relative to its sample, this clonotype is large. This beta chain slipped into a library made for alpha chains as a stray read, so its size is not meaningful. The CDR3 nucleotides read TGCGCCAGCAGCTTTACGGGGCTCCCCGGGGAGCTGTTTTTT. This gives the protein CASSFTGLPGELFF. The gene calls are TRBV5-1 and TRBJ2-2; D possibly matches TRBD1 or TRBD2 (5 bases each). The CDR3 covers 14 residues. CDR1 and CDR2 (germline): SGHRS, YFSETQ. The V and J ends lost 2 bases and 6 bases respectively, with 11 bases between them. Complete variable domain (other parts from reference TRBV5-1 and TRBJ2-2): KAGVTQTPRYLIKTRGQQVTLSCSPISGHRSVSWYQQTPGQGLQFLFEYFSETQRNKGNFPGRFSGRQFSNSRSEMNVSTLELGDSALYLCASSFTGLPGELFFGEGSRLTVL.

In this sample, this clonotype is large. For a library built for alpha chains, this beta chain is a stray read; little rests on its size. The chain carries TRBV6-5 and TRBJ2-3, with 11 bases fitting TRBD2. This CDR3 comprises 14 residues. CDR1 MNHEY and CDR2 SVGAGI come from the germline V gene. V gave up 5 bases and J gave up 10 bases; unmatched junction bases: 8. CDR3 sequence: CASSPPTSGDAQYF. In DNA form, the CDR3 reads TGTGCCAGCAGTCCCCCGACTAGCGGGGATGCGCAGTATTTT.

A word on this clonotype: A much larger clone lies one base from this, so it may be a read error. Found in a library prepared for alpha chains, this beta chain is an off-target read, and its abundance has little meaning. The genes are TRBV20-1 and TRBJ2-2; tentative D call: TRBD1 (5 bases). V lost 8 bases and J 1 base, leaving 11 bases between the germline ends. This CDR3 region has 13 residues. Germline CDR1 is DFQATT and CDR2 is SNEGSKA (reference sequence). The chain's CDR3 is CSPHGQNTGELFF. CDR3 in DNA: TGCAGTCCCCACGGACAGAACACCGGGGAGCTGTTTTTT.

As regards this clonotype: This beta chain represents an off-target read in a library built for alpha chains; its size is of limited meaning. The V and J genes are TRBV20-1 and TRBJ2-7; 10 bases fit TRBD1. Germline V gene lookup returns CDR1 DFQATT and CDR2 SNEGSKA (reference sequence). The CDR3 contains 14 residues. V lost 3 bases, J lost 5 bases, and 7 bases stayed unmatched. CDR3 protein: CSASGQGDFHEQYF. The CDR3 DNA reads TGCAGTGCTAGTGGACAGGGGGATTTCCACGAGCAGTACTTC.

Note on this clonotype: In a library made to pick up alpha chains, this beta chain is a stray read with a size that means little. The CDR3 DNA follows: TGTGCCAGCAGTTTTTCGACAGGTGAGCAGTTCTTC. It encodes CASSFSTGEQFF. V usage is TRBV28 and J usage is TRBJ2-1, with TRBD1 as a possible D gene (6 bases). Per the germline V gene, CDR1 is MDHEN and CDR2 is SYDVKM. The CDR3 consists of 12 residues. With 3 bases removed from V and 9 bases from J, the gap between germline ends came to 9 bases. Full variable domain (rest looked up from reference TRBV28 and TRBJ2-1): DVKVTQSSRYLVKRTGEKVFLECVQDMDHENMFWYRQDPGLGLRLIYFSYDVKMKEKGDIPEGYSVSREKKERFSLILESASTNQTSMYLCASSFSTGEQFFGPGTRLTVL.

This clonotype was seen a few times. Because the library targeted alpha chains, this beta chain is an off-target read whose size means little. This rearrangement joins TRBV12-3 or TRBV12-4 to TRBJ1-3; D gene unclear. The CDR3 runs to 12 residues. V was trimmed by 4 bases and J by 3 bases, leaving 4 bases between them. CDR3 DNA: TGTGCCAGCAGTTACTATGGAAACACCATATATTTT. Translation gives CASSYYGNTIYF.

This clonotype is medium-sized in the sample. The library was built for alpha chains, so this beta chain is an off-target read and its size means little. The CDR3 reads CASSTGTPEQFF. The CDR3 DNA sequence: TGTGCCAGCAGTACCGGAACCCCTGAGCAGTTCTTC. The rearrangement links TRBV6-1 to TRBJ2-1, with D hard to call. The CDR3 is made up of 12 amino acids. V lost 5 bases and J 9 bases, leaving 11 bases between the germline ends. Germline V gene data show CDR1 as MNHNS and CDR2 as SASEGT.

Notes on this clonotype: This beta chain slipped into a library made for alpha chains as a stray read, so its size is not meaningful. This chain links TRBV6-2 or TRBV6-3 with TRBJ2-5; 9 positions match TRBD2. The ends lost 7 bases at V and 6 bases at J; junction bases unmatched: 9. This CDR3 is built from 14 residues. In germline, CDR1 is MNHEY, CDR2 SVGEGT. The CDR3 nucleotides are TGTGCCAGCATCCCCCGCGGGGGGGCAAAGACCCAGTACTTC. The encoded protein is CASIPRGGAKTQYF.

Relative to its sample, this clonotype is large (0.1 to 1%). This beta chain is an off-target read within a library intended for alpha chains, so its frequency means little. Written as DNA, the CDR3 is TGTGCCAGCAGTTTATCGTATGGGGGGGCGAATGAGCAGTTCTTC. It translates to CASSLSYGGANEQFF. The chain carries TRBV27 and TRBJ2-1; D might be TRBD2 (7 bases). V was clipped by 0 bases and J by 7 bases, with 13 bases between them. CDR1 MNHEY and CDR2 SMNVEV come from the germline V gene (reference sequence). This CDR3 comprises 15 residues.

With respect to this clonotype: This beta chain turned up in a library designed for alpha chains; as an off-target read, its abundance says little. The chain combines TRBV6-2 or TRBV6-3 with TRBJ2-3; 12 nucleotides align to TRBD2. The trim removed 7 bases at V and 5 bases at J, leaving 7 bases unmatched. The CDR3 is 15 residues long. CDR1 and CDR2 from the germline V gene are MNHEY and SVGEGT. The CDR3 here is CASTPLAGGRDTQYF. DNA of the CDR3: TGTGCCAGCACTCCACTAGCGGGGGGCCGAGATACGCAGTATTTT.

In regard to this clonotype: This beta chain is a stray read from a library made for alpha chains; its abundance is not meaningful. The V call is TRBV19, the J call TRBJ2-2; 13 bases are shared with TRBD2. CDR1 LNHDA and CDR2 SQIVND come from the germline V gene (reference sequence). V lost 6 bases, J lost 5 bases, and 21 bases stayed unmatched. The CDR3 is made up of 21 amino acids. In DNA, the CDR3 is TGTGCCAGTAGCCACTCAAGGGCAACTAGCGGGAGGGCGAGAGGGACCGGGGAGCTGTTTTTT. It codes for CASSHSRATSGRARGTGELFF.

This clonotype was recorded only once. This sequence may be a read error, since a much larger clone differs from it by one base. This beta chain is an unintended read in a library built for alpha chains; its size means little. The chain has TRBV29-1 and TRBJ2-5; a weak D match, TRBD2 (5 bases). CDR3 length: 12 amino acids. V was shortened by 8 bases and J by 4 bases, with 14 bases between the two germline ends. From germline, CDR1 is SQVTM and CDR2 ANQGSEA. The CDR3 DNA is TGCAGCACTCACCCAGCGGTAGAGACCCAGTACTTC. Its translation is CSTHPAVETQYF.

Within the sample, this clonotype is medium-sized. Because this beta chain is a stray read in a library intended to capture alpha chains, its abundance should not be given much weight. The rearrangement joins TRBV3-1 to TRBJ2-7; a weak D match, TRBD2 (5 bases). Germline CDR1 and CDR2: LGHDT and YNNKEL (reference sequence). V was shortened by 2 bases and J by 7 bases, with 12 bases between the two germline ends. CDR3 size: 13 residues. The CDR3 loop reads CASSQRVKREQYF. The CDR3 nucleotides read TGTGCCAGCAGCCAAAGGGTAAAGCGGGAGCAGTACTTC.

Relative to its sample, this clonotype is medium-sized (0.01 to 0.1%). The library was prepared for alpha chains; this beta chain is a stray read, so its frequency means little. V is TRBV12-3 or TRBV12-4 and J is TRBJ2-7; TRBD2 might be the D (5 bases). CDR3 size: 12 residues. The ends were cut back, 5 bases at V and 3 bases at J, with 8 bases in the middle. CDR3: CASSEGDYEQYF. In DNA form, the CDR3 reads TGTGCCAGCAGTGAGGGCGACTACGAGCAGTACTTC.

A word on this clonotype: The size of this beta chain means little, since it is a stray read in a library made for alpha chains. This rearrangement joins TRBV23-1 to TRBJ1-5; D unclear. TRBV23-1 carries the ORF label, with uncertain function. Trimming shortened V by 4 bases and J by 7 bases, and 5 bases separated the two germline ends. CDR3 length: 11 amino acids. CDR3 sequence reads: CASSRQQPQHF. In DNA, the CDR3 is TGCGCCAGCAGTCGTCAGCAGCCCCAGCATTTT.

As regards this clonotype: This beta chain is an off-target read within a library intended for alpha chains, so its frequency means little. The V gene is TRBV7-9, the J gene TRBJ1-2; 7 bases are a match to TRBD1. This CDR3 has 12 amino acids. Germline loops: CDR1 SEHNR, CDR2 FQNEAQ (reference sequence). The V and J ends lost 3 bases and 8 bases, in that order; junction bases with no gene match: 3. DNA of the CDR3: TGTGCCAGCAGCTTTGACAGGGAAGGCTACACCTTC. Residues: CASSFDREGYTF.

With regard to this clonotype: Being off target in a library aimed at alpha chains, this beta chain has a size of little meaning. The chain uses TRBV7-3 and TRBJ1-1; unclear D gene. V was clipped by 4 bases and J by 5 bases, with 11 bases between them. CDR3 length: 13 amino acids. Germline-derived CDR1 and CDR2 are SGHTA and FQGTGA. CDR3 nucleotide sequence: TGTGCCAGCAGCTCATACTCCGGGACTGAAGCTTTCTTT. Translation: CASSSYSGTEAFF. Full variable domain (missing parts from reference TRBV7-3 and TRBJ1-1): GAGVSQTPSNKVTEKGKYVELRCDPISGHTALYWYRQSLGQGPEFLIYFQGTGAADDSGLPNDRFFAVRPEGSVSTLKIQRTERGDSAVYLCASSSYSGTEAFFGQGTRLTVV.

As to this clonotype: Within a library made for alpha chains, this beta chain is off target, and its count is uninformative. The V gene is TRBV29-1, the J gene TRBJ2-1; D possibly corresponds to TRBD2 (6 bases). V was trimmed by 3 bases and J by 8 bases, leaving 17 bases between them. Germline CDR1 SQVTM, CDR2 ANQGSEA. The CDR3 consists of 14 residues. The CDR3 DNA sequence: TGCAGCGTTGACCGGAGGGGAGGAGGGGATGAGCAGTTCTTC. It specifies CSVDRRGGGDEQFF.

As to this clonotype: A library made for alpha chains picked up this beta chain off target, so its size means little. The gene calls are TRBV21-1 and TRBJ2-1; the table's D call of TRBD2 was not tested on the DNA. TRBV21-1 is termed a pseudogene. This CDR3 is built from 13 residues. The CDR3, as DNA: TGTAAAGCGGAGGGAGGAAGATACAATGAGCAGTTCTTC. It is translated as CKAEGGRYNEQFF.

With regard to this clonotype: Because the library targeted alpha chains, this beta chain is an off-target read whose size means little. CDR3 coding DNA: TGTGCCTGGACCGGGACGGCGAACACTGAAGCTTTCTTT. Amino acids: CAWTGTANTEAFF. The genes are TRBV30 and TRBJ1-1; tentative D call: TRBD1 (5 bases). Germline CDR1 and CDR2: GTSNPN and SVGIG (reference sequence). The CDR3 runs to 13 residues. V lost 4 bases, J lost 1 base, and 10 bases lay in between.

A note on this clonotype: Since the library was made to target alpha chains, this beta chain is a stray read and its abundance is not meaningful. The chain has TRBV12-5 and TRBJ2-4; 7 positions agree with TRBD1. The CDR3 runs 12 residues. Germline trimming cut 6 bases from V and 9 bases from J; bases unmatched to any gene: 5. CDR1 and CDR2 (germline): LGHNT, FRNRAP. The CDR3 nucleotides read TGTGCTAGTGGCCCCACAGGGGCCATTCAGTACTTC. Its protein product is CASGPTGAIQYF.

About this clonotype itself: This beta chain appears as a stray read in a library generated for alpha chains; its size is not informative. The CDR3 DNA reads as TGTGCCATCAGCGAGGATGACGCGAACGAGCAGTACTTC. It translates to CAISEDDANEQYF. This rearrangement joins TRBV10-3 to TRBJ2-7; no definite D call. The CDR3 runs 13 residues. The V gene lost 6 bases and the J gene lost 5 bases, with 14 bases spanning the gap. CDR1 and CDR2 (germline): ENHRY, SYGVKD.

In regard to this clonotype: This beta chain is off target for a library built for alpha chains, so its abundance means little. The chain carries TRBV27 and TRBJ2-3; D is unclear. V was trimmed by 7 bases and J by 7 bases, leaving 15 bases between them. There are 13 residues in the CDR3. Germline CDR1 MNHEY, CDR2 SMNVEV (reference sequence). The CDR3 region is CASTRPASNTQYF. Written as DNA, the CDR3 is TGTGCCAGCACAAGGCCCGCATCAAATACGCAGTATTTT.

In its sample, this clonotype ranks as medium-sized. Found in a library prepared for alpha chains, this beta chain is an off-target read, and its abundance has little meaning. This sequence joins TRBV2 and TRBJ1-5; D is possibly TRBD1 (6 bases). The CDR3 sequence is 14 residues long. Between the trimmed V and J ends, which lost 7 bases and 5 bases, there was a span of 15 bases. Germline V gene lookup returns CDR1 SNHLY and CDR2 FYNNEI. The CDR3 sequence: CASNNEQGYQPQHF. In nucleotides, the CDR3 is TGTGCCAGCAATAACGAGCAGGGGTATCAGCCCCAGCATTTT.

This clonotype is large by share. This beta chain is an off-target read within a library intended for alpha chains, so its frequency means little. J is TRBJ2-2 and V is TRBV29-1, with 12 positions matching TRBD2. The CDR3 sequence is 14 residues long. V gave up 4 bases and J gave up 6 bases; unmatched junction bases: 3. Germline CDR1 reads SQVTM; CDR2 reads ANQGSEA. The DNA of the CDR3 is TGCAGCGTTGCCGGGACTAGCGGGCCCGGGGAGCTGTTTTTT. It yields the protein CSVAGTSGPGELFF.

By frequency in the sample, this clonotype is medium-sized. This beta chain was picked up by a library intended for alpha chains and is off target, so its count carries little meaning. The chain joins TRBV19 to TRBJ2-7; no clear D. The CDR3 loop spans 14 amino acids. CDR1 is LNHDA, CDR2 SQIVND, per germline (reference sequence). The V end lost 7 bases, the J end lost 7 bases, and 20 bases lay between the germline ends. In DNA, the CDR3 is TGTGCCAGTACCCGGTCGACCGGTTCCCGGGAGCAGTACTTC. The encoded protein is CASTRSTGSREQYF.

By share, this clonotype ranks as large. Found in a library prepared for alpha chains, this beta chain is an off-target read, and its abundance has little meaning. The V call is TRBV29-1, the J call TRBJ2-3, with 7 bases lining up with TRBD1. Per germline, CDR1 SQVTM and CDR2 ANQGSEA. V was clipped by 1 base and J by 8 bases; unmatched bases: 9. This CDR3 spans 14 amino acids. Here the CDR3 reads CSVEAYLRGSTQYF. CDR3 in DNA: TGCAGCGTTGAAGCTTACCTCAGGGGGTCTACGCAGTATTTT.

As to this clonotype: In a library made to pick up alpha chains, this beta chain is a stray read with a size that means little. This chain links TRBV7-9 with TRBJ2-7; a possible D gene is TRBD1 (6 bases). This CDR3 is built from 15 residues. V dropped 5 bases and J dropped 2 bases, with 16 bases sitting between them. Germline-derived CDR1 and CDR2 are SEHNR and FQNEAQ (reference sequence). For the CDR3, the DNA is TGTGCCAGCAGCCCCATGCCGGACAGTACCTACGAGCAGTACTTC. Encoded protein: CASSPMPDSTYEQYF. The whole variable domain, filled in from reference TRBV7-9 and TRBJ2-7, reads DTGVSQNPRHKITKRGQNVTFRCDPISEHNRLYWYRQTLGQGPEFLTYFQNEAQLEKSRLLSDRFSAERPKGSFSTLEIQRTEQGDSAMYLCASSPMPDSTYEQYFGPGTRLTVT.

A word on this clonotype: The library was prepared for alpha chains; this beta chain is a stray read, so its frequency means little. The chain has TRBV4-3 and TRBJ1-2, with TRBD1 as a possible D gene (5 bases). The CDR3 extends over 14 amino acids. V shed 0 bases and J shed 4 bases, with 9 bases lying between them. Germline V gene sequence: CDR1 LGHNA, CDR2 YSLEER. The CDR3 sequence is CASSQELDSYGYTF. The CDR3 DNA follows: TGCGCCAGCAGCCAAGAGCTAGACAGCTATGGCTACACCTTC.

Points on this clonotype: Little can be read into the size of this beta chain, an off-target read in a library designed for alpha chains. The chain uses TRBV4-3 and TRBJ2-1, with D unclear. This CDR3 spans 15 amino acids. Trimming removed 0 bases from V and 4 bases from J, with 10 bases in between. CDR1 and CDR2 (germline): LGHNA, YSLEER. The CDR3 DNA sequence: TGCGCCAGCAGCCAAGATGGGAATAGGTACAATGAGCAGTTCTTC. Its translation is CASSQDGNRYNEQFF.

This clonotype qualifies as large. A library prepared for alpha chains yielded this beta chain as an off-target read; its size is of little meaning. The J gene is TRBJ2-2, the V gene TRBV10-3, with D perhaps TRBD2 (6 bases). CDR1 and CDR2 from the germline V gene are ENHRY and SYGVKD. The CDR3 covers 13 residues. V was trimmed by 2 bases and J by 15 bases, leaving 16 bases between them. The CDR3 spells CAISEVGLQALFF. DNA of the CDR3: TGTGCCATCAGTGAGGTGGGACTTCAAGCGTTGTTTTTT.